This TCR beta chain came from a study of cytomegalovirus exposure and HLA in healthy donors. For the study at large: Later, an analysis reported that the 130 or so validation repertoires had used the same platform as the approximately 720 first-cohort repertoires.

Trimming removed 1 base from V and 6 bases from J; junction bases left unmatched: 21. The CDR3 totals 21 residues. The germline CDR1 and CDR2 sequences are MDHEN and SYDVKM. Remarks on this clone: What it binds is not known.

General study points: Despite most TCR sequences being rare, some public TCRs occurred in many donors. The listing of 150 to 200 TCR beta chains classed them as cytomegalovirus-associated.

The table came from immunoSEQ multiplex PCR; TCRdb's copy has only in-frame clones and leaves some out. The table shows 250,000 or so clones, with roughly 89% occurring only once. The V gene is TRBV28, the J gene TRBJ1-4, with TRBD1 matching 9 bases. The specimen sequenced was PBMCs. The sequence came from a man between 18 and 29 years old in good health and CMV-seronegative. CDR3 protein: CASSLFLWSGTGFIQDEKLFF. In DNA form, the CDR3 reads TGTGCCAGCAGTTTATTCTTGTGGTCGGGGACAGGGTTTATACAGGATGAAAAACTGTTTTTT.